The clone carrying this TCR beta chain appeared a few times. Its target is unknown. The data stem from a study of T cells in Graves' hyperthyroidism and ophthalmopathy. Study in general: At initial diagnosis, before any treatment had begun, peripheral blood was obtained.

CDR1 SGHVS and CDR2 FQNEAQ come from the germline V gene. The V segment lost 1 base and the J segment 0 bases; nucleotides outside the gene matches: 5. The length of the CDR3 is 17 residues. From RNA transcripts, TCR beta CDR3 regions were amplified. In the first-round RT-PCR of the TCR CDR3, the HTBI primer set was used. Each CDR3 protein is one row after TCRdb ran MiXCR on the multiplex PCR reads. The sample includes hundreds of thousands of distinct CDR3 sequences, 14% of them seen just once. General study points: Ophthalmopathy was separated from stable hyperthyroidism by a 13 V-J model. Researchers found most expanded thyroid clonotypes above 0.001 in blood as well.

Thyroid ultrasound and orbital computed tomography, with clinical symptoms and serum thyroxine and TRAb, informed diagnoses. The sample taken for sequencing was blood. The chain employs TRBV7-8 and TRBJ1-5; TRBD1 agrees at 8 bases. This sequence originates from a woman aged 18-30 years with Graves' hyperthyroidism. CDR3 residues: CASSLGRQGYSNQPQHF. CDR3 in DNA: TGTGCCAGCAGCTTAGGGAGACAGGGGTATAGCAATCAGCCCCAGCATTTT.